This TCR beta chain was captured in a study of blood T cell repertoires in COVID-19. Study information: Researchers got acute and convalescent COVID-19 samples from the United States, Italy and Spain. PBMCs, B-cell-depleted T cells, or T cells provided the cDNA or gDNA that made up the material.

CDR3 size: 18 residues. Trimming took 1 base from V and 3 from J; bases not matched to a gene: 5. Looked up from germline, CDR1 is LGHNA and CDR2 is YNFKEQ. Under the authors' procedure: Reference gene primer amplification yielded estimated nucleated cell counts. Sequenced by immunoSEQ multiplex PCR; TCRdb stores in-frame clones only, minus some. The V and J calls and clone size are taken from that table; D and trimming were inferred from the DNA. This sample has about 220,000 clones, with 84% found just once. Sequencing was done on a sample of peripheral blood. J is TRBJ2-3 and V is TRBV4-2, with 15 bases identical to TRBD2. The clonotype was recovered from a woman aged 55-70 years who had recovered from COVID-19. This chain's CDR3 is CASSQGAGTSGGTDTQYF. CDR3 DNA sequence: TGTGCCAGCAGCCAAGGTGCCGGGACTAGCGGGGGGACAGATACGCAGTATTTT.